The next 31 T cell receptor beta chains were all read from a single sample in a study of T cell clonotyping in hematopoietic cell transplantation. Assay: immunoSEQ multiplex PCR; the TCRdb copy retains only in-frame clones and omits some. The table shows some 4,800 clones, with 96% occurring only once. Sequenced material: PBMCs, taken 100 days after allogeneic stem cell transplant. The receptors were gathered from a male patient aged 40 to 55 who had an allogeneic stem cell transplant from a related donor, so the T cells may come from the graft donor. Some clones in this sample may be carry-over from other donors' samples.

The chain employs TRBV2 and TRBJ2-3; 7 positions agree with TRBD1. The CDR3 has 14 residues. CDR1 and CDR2 (germline): SNHLY, FYNNEI. V dropped 11 bases and J dropped 0; count of bases not matched to a gene: 8. CDR3 coding DNA: TGTGCCGGTAGTAGGACAGGTAGCACAGATACGCAGTATTTT. Translating it yields CAGSRTGSTDTQYF.

The chain couples TRBV6-5 to TRBJ1-3; TRBD1 aligns across 9 bases. The CDR3 runs to 15 residues. V dropped 5 bases and J dropped 2; count of bases not matched to a gene: 4. Germline-derived CDR1 and CDR2 are MNHEY and SVGAGI. The CDR3 region is CASSQDRGTGNTIYF. CDR3 in DNA: TGTGCCAGCAGTCAGGACAGGGGCACTGGAAACACCATATATTTT.

The V gene is TRBV5-4, the J gene TRBJ2-1; a possible D gene is TRBD2 (6 bases). The V end lost 0 bases, the J end lost 4 bases, and 11 bases lay between the germline ends. Germline CDR1 and CDR2: SGHNT and YYREEE (reference sequence). This CDR3 has 15 amino acids. The CDR3 loop is CASSLALAKYNEQFF. CDR3 sequence (DNA): TGTGCCAGCAGCTTGGCGCTAGCGAAGTACAATGAGCAGTTCTTC.

The chain joins TRBV29-1 to TRBJ2-7, with D hard to call. This CDR3 comprises 13 residues. The germline V gene has CDR1 SQVTM and CDR2 ANQGSEA. V was pared by 1 base and J by 6 bases, with 13 bases between. As DNA, the CDR3 is TGCAGCGTTGAAGCTGCTGTCGGGCTCGAGCAGTACTTC. Protein: CSVEAAVGLEQYF.

The rearrangement joins TRBV6-5 to TRBJ2-3; a possible D gene is TRBD1 (5 bases). Looked up from germline, CDR1 is MNHEY and CDR2 is SVGAGI. CDR3 length: 14 residues. The V and J ends lost 7 bases and 1 base respectively, with 12 bases between them. The CDR3 sequence: CASIGATRTDTQYF. CDR3 DNA: TGTGCCAGCATTGGGGCAACTCGCACAGATACGCAGTATTTT.

This chain links TRBV7-2 with TRBJ2-7, with D tentatively TRBD2 (5 bases). Trimming took 5 bases from V and 1 from J, leaving 9 bases between them. Germline V lookup: CDR1 SGHTA, CDR2 FQGNSA. CDR3 length: 13 residues. The CDR3 nucleotides read TGTGCCAGCAGCCCAAGAGGGTCCTACGAGCAGTACTTC. Encoded protein: CASSPRGSYEQYF.

This chain joins TRBV18 and TRBJ1-1; 7 nucleotides align to TRBD1. The CDR3 has 15 residues. Looked up from germline, CDR1 is KGHSH and CDR2 is LQKENI. Trimming cost V 6 bases and J 4 bases; bases outside gene matches: 11. The CDR3, as DNA: TGTGCCAGCTCCGACAGGGTCCCCACGATCACTGAAGCTTTCTTT. Translation: CASSDRVPTITEAFF.

The CDR3 is CASIMQGVSGYTF. As DNA, the CDR3 is TGTGCCAGTATAATGCAGGGCGTTTCGGGCTACACCTTC. This chain joins TRBV19 and TRBJ1-2; maybe TRBD1 (5 bases). This CDR3 spans 13 amino acids. The germline V gene encodes CDR1 LNHDA and CDR2 SQIVND (reference sequence). Trimming removed 7 bases from V and 8 bases from J, with 17 bases in between.

This clone has just a few counts. The V call is TRBV27, the J call TRBJ2-7; D uncertain. This CDR3 comprises 14 residues. The germline gives CDR1 MNHEY, CDR2 SMNVEV (reference sequence). V dropped 0 bases and J dropped 1 base, with 7 bases sitting between them. CDR3 sequence: CASSLSSRSYEQYF. In nucleotides, the CDR3 is TGTGCCAGCAGTTTATCGTCCAGATCCTACGAGCAGTACTTC.

This chain's CDR3 is CASRRQAWETQYF. The CDR3 region has the DNA TGCGCCAGCAGAAGACAGGCTTGGGAGACCCAGTACTTC. The chain links TRBV5-1 to TRBJ2-5, with D possibly being TRBD1 (6 bases). The germline CDR1 and CDR2 sequences are SGHRS and YFSETQ. Deletions cut 5 bases from V and 5 bases from J, with 13 bases between. CDR3 length: 13 residues.

The chain links TRBV5-5 to TRBJ1-2; 8 positions agree with TRBD1. Unmatched junction bases numbered 8, after V lost 4 bases and J lost 6 bases. CDR1 is SGHKS, CDR2 YYEKEE, per germline (reference sequence). This CDR3 region has 14 residues. CDR3 sequence (DNA): TGTGCCAGCAGCCGTTCCCAGGGGGCACATGGCTACACCTTC. As protein: CASSRSQGAHGYTF.

The genes are TRBV10-3 and TRBJ2-7; TRBD2 matches at 12 bases. V lost 2 bases and J lost 5; bases outside the gene matches: 7. CDR1 and CDR2 from the germline V gene are ENHRY and SYGVKD. This CDR3 has 16 residues. CDR3 loop: CAISEGRTSGIHEQYF. In DNA, the CDR3 is TGTGCCATCAGTGAGGGTAGGACTAGCGGGATCCACGAGCAGTACTTC.

The rearrangement joins TRBV19 to TRBJ2-2; TRBD2 is a possible D gene (6 bases). The germline V and J ends were trimmed by 6 bases and 6 bases, with 17 bases remaining between them. Germline V gene lookup returns CDR1 LNHDA and CDR2 SQIVND (reference sequence). CDR3 length equals 15 residues. The CDR3, as DNA: TGTGCCAGTAGCCTGATGTTGGGAGGCGCCGGGGAGCTGTTTTTT. Translation: CASSLMLGGAGELFF. The full variable domain, rest sourced from reference TRBV19 and TRBJ2-2, is DGGITQSPKYLFRKEGQNVTLSCEQNLNHDAMYWYRQDPGQGLRLIYYSQIVNDFQKGDIAEGYSVSREKKESFPLTVTSAQKNPTAFYLCASSLMLGGAGELFFGEGSRLTVL.

This chain connects TRBV11-3 to TRBJ2-3; 10 nucleotides align to TRBD1. There are 16 residues in the CDR3. Germline CDR1 and CDR2: SGHNT and YENEEA. V shed 5 bases and J 4 bases; nucleotides not matched to a gene: 9. CDR3 sequence (DNA): TGTGCCAGCAGCCCTAGGGGACAGGGGATCCCAGATACGCAGTATTTT. It translates to CASSPRGQGIPDTQYF. Combining the CDR3 with reference TRBV11-3 and TRBJ2-3 gives the whole variable domain EAGVVQSPRYKIIEKKQPVAFWCNPISGHNTLYWYLQNLGQGPELLIRYENEEAVDDSQLPKDRFSAERLKGVDSTLKIQPAELGDSAVYLCASSPRGQGIPDTQYFGPGTRLTVL.

V is TRBV25-1 and J is TRBJ2-7, with D perhaps matching TRBD1 (5 bases). V dropped 0 bases and J dropped 4 bases, with 10 bases sitting between them. Germline lookup yields CDR1 MGHDK and CDR2 SYGVNS. The CDR3 runs to 14 residues. As DNA, the CDR3 is TGTGCCAGCAGTGAATATCGACAGAGGTACGAGCAGTACTTC. It yields the protein CASSEYRQRYEQYF.

This rearrangement joins TRBV30 to TRBJ1-1, with D possibly matching TRBD1 (5 bases). The V end was cut by 2 bases, the J end by 7 bases, with 17 bases between. CDR3 length equals 14 residues. Per germline, CDR1 GTSNPN and CDR2 SVGIG (reference sequence). CDR3 DNA sequence: TGTGCCTGGAGTTCTTTTGGTAGTCAGGGTGAAGCTTTCTTT. This translates into CAWSSFGSQGEAFF.

This chain connects TRBV27 to TRBJ1-6; D is uncertain. The CDR3 is made up of 14 amino acids. Germline lookup yields CDR1 MNHEY and CDR2 SMNVEV (reference sequence). Deletions cut 6 bases from V and 9 bases from J, with 15 bases between. The CDR3 reads CASSYSARVSPLHF. CDR3 nucleotides: TGTGCCAGCAGCTACTCGGCGAGGGTTTCACCCCTCCACTTT.

The chain employs TRBV5-1 and TRBJ2-2; 10 bases line up with TRBD2. This CDR3 spans 15 amino acids. Germline lookup yields CDR1 SGHRS and CDR2 YFSETQ. Unmatched junction bases numbered 9, after V lost 3 bases and J lost 10 bases. The CDR3 DNA follows: TGCGCCAGCAGCTCCCGCAGCGGGAGGGCTGAGGAGCTGTTTTTT. Amino acids: CASSSRSGRAEELFF.

CDR3 sequence reads: CASSFEGAGANEKLFF. CDR3 nucleotide sequence: TGTGCCAGCAGCTTCGAGGGGGCGGGAGCTAATGAAAAACTGTTTTTT. This chain joins TRBV7-9 and TRBJ1-4; TRBD1 agrees at 7 bases. The CDR3 extends over 16 amino acids. The V gene end was trimmed by 3 bases and the J gene end by 3 bases; junction bases not matched to a gene: 7. The germline CDR1 and CDR2 sequences are SEHNR and FQNEAQ (reference sequence). Complete variable domain (other parts from reference TRBV7-9 and TRBJ1-4): DTGVSQNPRHKITKRGQNVTFRCDPISEHNRLYWYRQTLGQGPEFLTYFQNEAQLEKSRLLSDRFSAERPKGSFSTLEIQRTEQGDSAMYLCASSFEGAGANEKLFFGSGTQLSVL.

The V gene is TRBV19, the J gene TRBJ2-5; D might be TRBD2 (5 bases). Between the trimmed V and J ends, which lost 7 bases and 4 bases, there was a span of 16 bases. The CDR3 length is 14 residues. Germline assignment: CDR1 LNHDA and CDR2 SQIVND (reference sequence). The CDR3 DNA sequence: TGTGCCAGTACACCGCGGACTTTGAGAGAGACCCAGTACTTC. Its protein product is CASTPRTLRETQYF.

On this clone: A read error may account for a junction end that differs from germline. Here the CDR3 DNA reads TGTGCCAGCAGTGTATACACGGAAGCTTTCTTT. Its protein product is CASSVYTEAFF. The J gene is TRBJ1-1, the V gene TRBV25-1, with D unclear. Germline CDR1 is MGHDK and CDR2 is SYGVNS. The CDR3 is made up of 11 amino acids.

The rearrangement uses TRBV19 and TRBJ1-2; D remains ambiguous. V was clipped by 10 bases and J by 4 bases, with 19 bases between them. The CDR3 runs 14 residues. From germline, CDR1 is LNHDA and CDR2 SQIVND (reference sequence). The CDR3 region has the DNA TGTGCCACCAACCCGTCTGGAAGGGCCTATGGCTACACCTTC. It specifies CATNPSGRAYGYTF.

V usage is TRBV4-2 and J usage is TRBJ2-5, with D tentatively TRBD2 (5 bases). The CDR3 has 16 residues. CDR1 is LGHNA, CDR2 YNFKEQ, per germline. V lost 3 bases and J 2 bases, leaving 16 bases between the germline ends. CDR3 DNA: TGTGCCAGCAGCCATGCCGGACTTGGATTTCAAGAGACCCAGTACTTC. Translation: CASSHAGLGFQETQYF.

This rearrangement joins TRBV14 to TRBJ2-4, with TRBD1 matching over 8 bases. Germline V gene lookup returns CDR1 SGHDN and CDR2 FVKESK. V was pared by 5 bases and J by 0 bases, with 6 bases of the junction left unmatched. This CDR3 is built from 16 residues. The CDR3 is CASSAIRGLAKNIQYF. CDR3 coding DNA: TGTGCCAGCAGCGCAATCAGGGGGCTAGCCAAAAACATTCAGTACTTC.

The CDR3 sequence is CASSDSEQYF. DNA for the CDR3: TGTGCCAGCAGTGATTCTGAGCAGTACTTC. This chain links TRBV2 with TRBJ2-7; no clear D. From germline, CDR1 is SNHLY and CDR2 FYNNEI. The CDR3 length is 10 residues. Trimming left V 3 bases short and J 7 bases short, with 4 bases between.

This chain uses TRBV4-3 with TRBJ1-2; a weak D match, TRBD1 (5 bases). Germline CDR1 is LGHNA and CDR2 is YSLEER. The CDR3 consists of 15 residues. Trimming removed 0 bases from V and 7 bases from J, with 15 bases in between. CDR3 in amino acids: CASSQDVSGRFGYTF. The CDR3, as DNA: TGCGCCAGCAGCCAAGATGTGTCAGGGAGGTTTGGCTACACCTTC.

The chain couples TRBV7-9 to TRBJ2-7; D could derive from TRBD1 or TRBD2 (5 bases each). With 5 bases removed from V and 4 bases from J, the gap between germline ends came to 9 bases. Germline assignment: CDR1 SEHNR and CDR2 FQNEAQ (reference sequence). The CDR3 totals 12 residues. CDR3 DNA sequence: TGTGCCAGCAGCCCTTGGGGGTACGAGCAGTACTTC. The encoded protein is CASSPWGYEQYF.

This CDR3 reads CASSSFDGYTF. CDR3 nucleotide sequence: TGTGCCAGCAGCTCCTTCGATGGCTACACCTTC. The gene calls are TRBV6-5 and TRBJ1-2; no firm D call. This CDR3 has 11 residues. Germline V gene data show CDR1 as MNHEY and CDR2 as SVGAGI. V was pared by 6 bases and J by 6 bases, with 8 bases between.

This clone was detected once. The chain couples TRBV2 to TRBJ1-2, with a possible D match to TRBD1 (6 bases). CDR1 and CDR2 (germline): SNHLY, FYNNEI. This CDR3 is built from 14 residues. V lost 1 base and J 7 bases, leaving 13 bases between the germline ends. The CDR3 loop reads CASSEGVRGTGYTF. CDR3 nucleotides: TGTGCCAGCAGTGAAGGGGTCAGGGGAACTGGCTACACCTTC. Filled out from reference TRBV2 and TRBJ1-2, the complete variable domain reads EPEVTQTPSHQVTQMGQEVILRCVPISNHLYFYWYRQILGQKVEFLVSFYNNEISEKSEIFDDQFSVERPDGSNFTLKIRSTKLEDSAMYFCASSEGVRGTGYTFGSGTRLTVV.

The chain couples TRBV30 to TRBJ1-5, with D perhaps matching TRBD1 (6 bases). The V gene's germline CDR1 is GTSNPN and CDR2 SVGIG (reference sequence). The CDR3 covers 15 residues. Trimming pared 0 bases from V and 6 bases from J, leaving 15 bases between. CDR3 loop: CAWSVRGGAGQPQHF. The CDR3 DNA follows: TGTGCCTGGAGTGTACGAGGGGGTGCTGGTCAGCCCCAGCATTTT. The whole variable domain, remainder taken from reference TRBV30 and TRBJ1-5, is SQTIHQWPATLVQPVGSPLSLECTVEGTSNPNLYWYRQAAGRGLQLLFYSVGIGQISSEVPQNLSASRPQDRQFILSSKKLLLSDSGFYLCAWSVRGGAGQPQHFGDGTRLSIL.

The V gene is TRBV27, the J gene TRBJ2-1; a possible D gene is TRBD1 (6 bases). CDR1 and CDR2 from the germline V gene are MNHEY and SMNVEV (reference sequence). The CDR3 runs 15 residues. V dropped 0 bases and J dropped 6 bases, with 12 bases sitting between them. CDR3 DNA sequence: TGTGCCAGCAGTTTATCCCCCCACAGGGTCAATGAGCAGTTCTTC. Its translation: CASSLSPHRVNEQFF.